This T cell receptor beta chain was documented in a study of control samples from healthy donors and cancer patients. Measured with immunoSEQ multiplex PCR; TCRdb has only the in-frame clones, and not every one. The sample holds more than 100,000 clones, roughly 86% seen once. The specimen was PBMCs. This TCR came from a man between 45 and 60 years old with head and neck cancer.

The CDR3 sequence: CASSLTWGAGGNTIYF. Here the CDR3 DNA reads TGTGCCAGCAGCTTGACATGGGGGGCGGGCGGAAACACCATATATTTT. The genes are TRBV7-9 and TRBJ1-3, with a possible D match to TRBD1 (6 bases). The CDR3 is 16 amino acids. Germline V gives CDR1 SEHNR, CDR2 FQNEAQ (reference sequence). V was trimmed by 3 bases and J by 4 bases, leaving 16 bases between them.